These 7 T cell receptor beta chains came from one sample sequenced in a study of human T cells and chemical hapten exposure. Time point denoted: pre-sensitization, week 0. Treatment reported: therapeutic diphenylcyclopropenone sensitization with weekly scalp DPC. TCRdb reprocessed the RACE reads via MiXCR and lists one record per CDR3 protein. The sample has about 89,000 distinct CDR3 sequences; more than 10% are singletons. The sample here was whole blood, taken in connection with sensitization to the hapten diphenylcyclopropenone (DPC). The receptors shown here come from an older woman with alopecia areata. Some clones in this sample may be carry-over from other donors' samples.

The table lists this clonotype with many counts. The rearrangement joins TRBV18 to TRBJ2-1, with TRBD2 identical over 13 bases. CDR3 length: 16 residues. V dropped 1 base and J dropped 4; count of bases not matched to a gene: 1. CDR1 KGHSH and CDR2 LQKENI come from the germline V gene. In nucleotides, the CDR3 is TGTGCCAGCTCACCACAGGGACTAGCGGGGTACAATGAGCAGTTCTTC. Translated, it gives CASSPQGLAGYNEQFF.

The chain employs TRBV29-1 and TRBJ2-3, with 7 nucleotides matching TRBD1. The CDR3 runs 13 residues. Germline CDR1 reads SQVTM; CDR2 reads ANQGSEA. Trimming at V came to 7 bases and at J to 0 bases, leaving 4 bases not matched to a gene. For the CDR3, the DNA is TGCAGCGCAAAGGGACAGAGCACAGATACGCAGTATTTT. Translating gives CSAKGQSTDTQYF.

This clonotype was detected a few times. J is TRBJ1-3 and V is TRBV5-1, with 7 bases lining up with TRBD1. From germline, CDR1 is SGHRS and CDR2 YFSETQ. V gave up 2 bases and J gave up 0 bases; unmatched junction bases: 5. The CDR3 spans 16 residues. The CDR3 protein is CASSLPGQSSGNTIYF. The CDR3 coding sequence is TGCGCCAGCAGCTTACCGGGACAGAGCTCTGGAAACACCATATATTTT.

The gene calls are TRBV5-6 and TRBJ2-2; tentative D call: TRBD2 (6 bases). The germline V and J ends were trimmed by 2 bases and 5 bases, with 16 bases remaining between them. The CDR3 runs 16 residues. Germline V gene lookup returns CDR1 SGHDT and CDR2 YYEEEE. CDR3 loop: CASSFMEGLSTGELFF. The CDR3 coding sequence is TGTGCCAGCAGCTTTATGGAGGGTCTGAGTACCGGGGAGCTGTTTTTT. The full variable domain, rest sourced from reference TRBV5-6 and TRBJ2-2, is DAGVTQSPTHLIKTRGQQVTLRCSPKSGHDTVSWYQQALGQGPQFIFQYYEEEERQRGNFPDRFSGHQFPNYSSELNVNALLLGDSALYLCASSFMEGLSTGELFFGEGSRLTVL.

The V gene is TRBV18, the J gene TRBJ2-7; tentatively, D is TRBD1 (6 bases). The V gene lost 5 bases and the J gene lost 6 bases, with 11 bases spanning the gap. Looked up from germline, CDR1 is KGHSH and CDR2 is LQKENI. The CDR3 spans 12 residues. The CDR3 bases are TGTGCCAGCTCAACAGGGATCCTCGAGCAGTACTTC. Its protein product is CASSTGILEQYF.

This clonotype was counted at least ten times. V and J are TRBV5-4 and TRBJ1-2; D may be TRBD1 (5 bases). Germline V CDR1 and CDR2: SGHNT, YYREEE (reference sequence). The V end was cut by 4 bases, the J end by 2 bases, with 18 bases between. CDR3 length: 16 amino acids. The CDR3 DNA sequence: TGTGCCAGCAGCCCGGGGGGGGAAGACTTCAACTATGGCTACACCTTC. Its protein product is CASSPGGEDFNYGYTF.

This clonotype was counted many times. V is TRBV3-1 and J is TRBJ2-7; D is ambiguous. Per germline, CDR1 LGHDT and CDR2 YNNKEL (reference sequence). V lost 1 base to trimming and J lost 4 bases, with 14 bases between them. The CDR3 sequence is 15 residues long. DNA for the CDR3: TGTGCCAGCAGCCAAGGTTTAATGCCGCCTTACGAGCAGTACTTC. It codes for CASSQGLMPPYEQYF.